This TCR beta chain was retrieved from a study of T cell changes during pregnancy in multiple sclerosis. Generated by immunoSEQ multiplex PCR, the TCRdb table keeps only in-frame clones and is missing some. Among 35,000 to 55,000 clones listed, 75% to 95% were seen once. The V end was cut by 2 bases, the J end by 2 bases, with 12 bases between. From germline, CDR1 is SGHRS and CDR2 YFSETQ. This CDR3 spans 15 amino acids. The rearrangement uses TRBV5-1 and TRBJ2-3; TRBD1 is a possible D gene (6 bases). This clonotype was obtained from a female donor with multiple sclerosis, enrolled in a pregnancy study. The specimen comprised CD4+ T cells from peripheral blood mononuclear cells, sampled before pregnancy. CDR3 residues: CASSFGQRSTDTQYF. The CDR3 nucleotides read TGCGCCAGCAGCTTCGGACAGCGTTCCACAGATACGCAGTATTTT.